The next 27 T cell receptor beta chains were all read from a single sample in a study of response to subunit inactivated influenza vaccine. TCRdb itself ran the RT-PCR reads through MiXCR, one entry per CDR3 protein. In the table there are about 570,000 distinct CDR3 sequences, approximately 11% of which are singletons. This same sample was also taken into another study, of T cells expressing NK-cell markers. Per that paper: Generation of TCR beta cDNA was performed by 5'RACE template switching incorporating UMIs.

The source was PBMCs from blood, collected on the day of vaccination. The source is a man aged 50 or older who received an inactivated influenza vaccine.

The J gene is TRBJ1-2, the V gene TRBV20-1, with 12 positions matching TRBD1. Germline CDR1 is DFQATT and CDR2 is SNEGSKA (reference sequence). This CDR3 region has 15 residues. The V segment lost 3 bases and the J segment 8 bases; nucleotides outside the gene matches: 10. The CDR3 DNA reads as TGCAGTGCTAGTCTCCGGGACAGGGGGCTGGAGGGCTACACCTTC. This sequence encodes CSASLRDRGLEGYTF.

This clonotype was seen only a few times. This chain links TRBV5-1 with TRBJ2-7; possibly TRBD2 for D (5 bases). Trimming removed 7 bases at V and 0 bases at J, with 20 bases between. The germline V gene encodes CDR1 SGHRS and CDR2 YFSETQ. The CDR3 sequence is 16 residues long. CDR3 nucleotides: TGCGCCAGCGTACTGCCCGGGAAACGCCACTCCTACGAGCAGTACTTC. It yields the protein CASVLPGKRHSYEQYF.

The CDR3: CASTRSLVDTQYF. The CDR3 DNA reads as TGTGCCAGCACCCGGAGTCTTGTAGATACGCAGTATTTT. The chain couples TRBV14 to TRBJ2-3; D is unresolved. Trimming took off 7 bases at V and 5 bases at J, with 13 bases between the two ends. CDR1 and CDR2 from the germline V gene are SGHDN and FVKESK. The CDR3 is 13 amino acids. The entire variable domain, with the rest obtained from reference TRBV14 and TRBJ2-3, is as follows: EAGVTQFPSHSVIEKGQTVTLRCDPISGHDNLYWYRRVMGKEIKFLLHFVKESKQDESGMPNNRFLAERTGGTYSTLKVQPAELEDSGVYFCASTRSLVDTQYFGPGTRLTVL.

The sample holds many counts of this clonotype. The chain links TRBV19 to TRBJ1-5; D unresolved. CDR3 length equals 13 residues. With 6 bases removed from V and 0 bases from J, the gap between germline ends came to 6 bases. From germline, CDR1 is LNHDA and CDR2 SQIVND (reference sequence). The CDR3 DNA sequence: TGTGCCAGTAGCGATAATAGCAATCAGCCCCAGCATTTT. Its protein product is CASSDNSNQPQHF.

The chain recombines TRBV6-1 with TRBJ1-1, with TRBD1 as a possible D gene (5 bases). Deletions cut 6 bases from V and 8 bases from J, with 22 bases between. CDR3 size: 15 residues. Germline lookup yields CDR1 MNHNS and CDR2 SASEGT. The CDR3 coding sequence is TGTGCCAGCAGCAATTCAGGACGGGGGAATAGGGAAGCTTTCTTT. This translates into CASSNSGRGNREAFF.

This clonotype has a handful of counts. The chain is built from TRBV20-1 and TRBJ1-5; D gene unclear. In germline, CDR1 is DFQATT, CDR2 SNEGSKA (reference sequence). The CDR3 has 19 residues. Trimming took 0 bases from V and 0 from J, leaving 21 bases between them. The CDR3, as DNA: TGCAGTGCTAGAGATTCTTCATGGAGAACCCGTTATAGCAATCAGCCCCAGCATTTT. Protein: CSARDSSWRTRYSNQPQHF.

This clonotype showed up just a few times. The chain joins TRBV20-1 to TRBJ2-5, with TRBD2 matching 9 bases. V trimming: 5 bases; J trimming: 3 bases; junction bases outside the gene matches: 7. Germline assignment: CDR1 DFQATT and CDR2 SNEGSKA (reference sequence). This CDR3 is built from 14 residues. Written as DNA, the CDR3 is TGCAGTGCTTACCGTCCTAGCGGGGAAGAGACCCAGTACTTC. Translation gives CSAYRPSGEETQYF.

The rearrangement links TRBV12-3 or TRBV12-4 to TRBJ2-7, with 11 bases fitting TRBD1. Trimming cost V 6 bases and J 5 bases; bases outside gene matches: 12. The CDR3 covers 16 residues. The CDR3 sequence is CASSSHLGQGGDEQYF. Written as DNA, the CDR3 is TGTGCCAGCAGCTCCCACCTGGGACAGGGGGGCGACGAGCAGTACTTC.

This chain joins TRBV15 and TRBJ2-1; 7 bases are a match to TRBD2. The CDR3 length is 15 residues. Germline CDR1 LNHNV, CDR2 YYDKDF (reference sequence). V gave up 4 bases and J gave up 11 bases; unmatched junction bases: 14. CDR3 nucleotide sequence: TGTGCCACCAGCACTTTGCTAGCGGCGGACTTACAGCAGTTCTTC. Translation: CATSTLLAADLQQFF.

The rearrangement links TRBV20-1 to TRBJ2-3; D is perhaps TRBD2 (6 bases). The CDR3 has 16 amino acids. V was shortened by 0 bases and J by 2 bases, with 15 bases between the two germline ends. Germline CDR1 is DFQATT and CDR2 is SNEGSKA (reference sequence). CDR3 residues: CSAREEELAATDTQYF. In DNA form, the CDR3 reads TGCAGTGCTAGAGAAGAGGAACTAGCTGCCACAGATACGCAGTATTTT.

The table lists this clonotype with many counts. The V call is TRBV7-9, the J call TRBJ2-1; 12 bases fit TRBD2. The V and J ends lost 2 bases and 7 bases, in that order; junction bases with no gene match: 3. CDR3 length equals 15 residues. Germline values: CDR1 SEHNR, CDR2 FQNEAQ (reference sequence). This CDR3 is CASSLLAGGRNEQFF. Here the CDR3 DNA reads TGTGCCAGCAGCTTACTAGCGGGAGGGCGAAATGAGCAGTTCTTC.

This chain joins TRBV7-3 and TRBJ2-2, with TRBD2 matching 12 bases. The V gene end was trimmed by 4 bases and the J gene end by 6 bases; junction bases not matched to a gene: 15. Germline V CDR1 and CDR2: SGHTA, FQGTGA. CDR3 length: 19 residues. CDR3 coding DNA: TGTGCCAGCAGCTCGTCCCGAACTTCTAGCGGGAGGGCCGCCGGGGAGCTGTTTTTT. As protein: CASSSSRTSSGRAAGELFF.

This clonotype was recorded many times. The CDR3 reads CASSLDRLMNTEAFF. The DNA for the CDR3 is TGCGCCAGCAGCTTGGACAGGCTTATGAACACTGAAGCTTTCTTT. The rearrangement joins TRBV5-1 to TRBJ1-1; D might be TRBD1 (5 bases). The germline gives CDR1 SGHRS, CDR2 YFSETQ. The CDR3 sequence is 15 residues long. V was trimmed by 0 bases and J by 0 bases, leaving 9 bases between them.

Here the CDR3 reads CASITAYTDTQYF. The CDR3 region has the DNA TGTGCCAGCATTACGGCCTACACAGATACGCAGTATTTT. The chain carries TRBV6-5 and TRBJ2-3; D remains unclear. V was shortened by 7 bases and J by 2 bases, with 10 bases between the two germline ends. Germline CDR1 is MNHEY and CDR2 is SVGAGI. CDR3 length: 13 amino acids.

The gene calls are TRBV11-2 and TRBJ2-4; D call uncertain. V lost 1 base to trimming and J lost 10 bases, with 11 bases between them. In germline, CDR1 is SGHAT, CDR2 FQNNGV. This CDR3 contains 13 residues. CDR3 sequence (DNA): TGTGCCAGCAGCTTAGGAAGCCTGGCGATTCAGTACTTC. It codes for CASSLGSLAIQYF.

J is TRBJ2-3 and V is TRBV20-1; D not certain. V dropped 0 bases and J dropped 2 bases, with 12 bases sitting between them. The CDR3 has 15 amino acids. The germline V gene has CDR1 DFQATT and CDR2 SNEGSKA (reference sequence). The CDR3 DNA reads as TGCAGTGCTAGAGATGTTCTGCGGACCACAGATACGCAGTATTTT. Translating it yields CSARDVLRTTDTQYF.

This sequence joins TRBV6-1 and TRBJ2-1, with 7 bases that match TRBD2. This CDR3 spans 15 amino acids. The ends lost 5 bases at V and 0 bases at J; junction bases unmatched: 4. Germline V gene data show CDR1 as MNHNS and CDR2 as SASEGT. CDR3 nucleotides: TGTGCCAGCAGTACGCGGGAGCCCTCCTACAATGAGCAGTTCTTC. This sequence encodes CASSTREPSYNEQFF.

CDR3 loop: CASSPDRGGQETQYF. CDR3 DNA: TGCGCCAGCAGCCCCGACAGGGGTGGTCAAGAGACCCAGTACTTC. The rearrangement joins TRBV5-1 to TRBJ2-5, with TRBD1 identical over 8 bases. The V and J ends lost 4 bases and 2 bases, in that order; junction bases with no gene match: 7. In germline, CDR1 is SGHRS, CDR2 YFSETQ. The CDR3 extends over 15 amino acids.

This clonotype appeared a few times. This rearrangement joins TRBV6-5 to TRBJ2-7; D remains unclear. From germline, CDR1 is MNHEY and CDR2 SVGAGI. Trimming left V 2 bases short and J 2 bases short, with 10 bases between. The CDR3 sequence is 14 residues long. In nucleotides, the CDR3 is TGTGCCAGCAGTTACGACCGTCATACCTACGAGCAGTACTTC. It translates to CASSYDRHTYEQYF.

The chain has TRBV30 and TRBJ1-2, with a tentative D call TRBD1 (5 bases). Looked up from germline, CDR1 is GTSNPN and CDR2 is SVGIG (reference sequence). Trimming left V 0 bases short and J 8 bases short, with 13 bases between. This CDR3 region has 13 residues. The CDR3 sequence: CAWSVPPGSGYTF. CDR3 bases: TGTGCCTGGAGTGTACCCCCAGGGTCCGGCTACACCTTC.

There are a few counts of this clonotype. V and J are TRBV9 and TRBJ2-1, with a possible D match to TRBD2 (5 bases). Germline V gene data show CDR1 as SGDLS and CDR2 as YYNGEE. V lost 0 bases and J lost 5, with 27 bases in between. The CDR3 has 20 amino acids. The CDR3 DNA reads as TGTGCCAGCAGCGTAGAGGAGGTTGGCGCCCGGCGCCGTAACCACAATGAGCAGTTCTTC. Translated, it gives CASSVEEVGARRRNHNEQFF. Full variable domain (outside the CDR3, taken from reference TRBV9 and TRBJ2-1): DSGVTQTPKHLITATGQRVTLRCSPRSGDLSVYWYQQSLDQGLQFLIQYYNGEERAKGNILERFSAQQFPDLHSELNLSSLELGDSALYFCASSVEEVGARRRNHNEQFFGPGTRLTVL.

The chain has TRBV27 and TRBJ2-7; D unresolved. The CDR3 has 14 residues. Germline V CDR1 and CDR2: MNHEY, SMNVEV (reference sequence). The V end was cut by 6 bases, the J end by 0 bases, with 12 bases between. This CDR3 is CASSRGRSSYEQYF. CDR3 coding DNA: TGTGCCAGCAGCCGCGGCAGGAGCTCCTACGAGCAGTACTTC.

The table lists this clonotype with a few counts. The chain recombines TRBV5-1 with TRBJ2-1; 7 bases map to TRBD2. With 4 bases clipped from V and 4 bases from J, the junction kept 8 bases outside the gene matches. Germline CDR1 is SGHRS and CDR2 is YFSETQ. The CDR3 length is 15 residues. The chain's CDR3 is CASSLGTKKYNEQFF. The CDR3 DNA reads TGCGCCAGCAGCCTAGGGACTAAAAAATACAATGAGCAGTTCTTC.

The table lists this clonotype with a few counts. V gene TRBV11-2 combines with J gene TRBJ2-1; D gene ambiguous. V lost 4 bases and J 7 bases, leaving 14 bases between the germline ends. CDR1 is SGHAT, CDR2 FQNNGV, per germline. This CDR3 is built from 14 residues. CDR3 nucleotides: TGTGCCAGCAGCTCCCTTAAATTTCGGAATGAGCAGTTCTTC. It codes for CASSSLKFRNEQFF.

This clonotype was detected a few times. V gene TRBV19 combines with J gene TRBJ1-6; D unclear. The CDR3 has 12 amino acids. Germline loops: CDR1 LNHDA, CDR2 SQIVND (reference sequence). Trimming left V 4 bases short and J 8 bases short, with 6 bases between. The CDR3 coding sequence is TGTGCCAGTAGTAGGAGTGATTCACCCCTCCACTTT. Protein product: CASSRSDSPLHF. The full variable domain, its missing parts supplied by reference TRBV19 and TRBJ1-6, is DGGITQSPKYLFRKEGQNVTLSCEQNLNHDAMYWYRQDPGQGLRLIYYSQIVNDFQKGDIAEGYSVSREKKESFPLTVTSAQKNPTAFYLCASSRSDSPLHFGNGTRLTVT.

The chain is built from TRBV28 and TRBJ2-1, with 11 nucleotides matching TRBD2. CDR1 MDHEN and CDR2 SYDVKM come from the germline V gene. The CDR3 length is 16 residues. V trimming: 6 bases; J trimming: 4 bases; junction bases outside the gene matches: 8. CDR3 sequence (DNA): TGTGCCAGCAGAACGTTAGCGGGGGGGAATTACAATGAGCAGTTCTTC. It is translated as CASRTLAGGNYNEQFF.

In its sample, this clonotype was seen a few times. The chain has TRBV12-3 or TRBV12-4 and TRBJ2-3, with TRBD1 as a possible D gene (5 bases). V was trimmed by 7 bases and J by 0 bases, leaving 17 bases between them. This CDR3 spans 16 amino acids. The CDR3 bases are TGTGCCAGCACTACCCTAGGACACGTTAGCACAGATACGCAGTATTTT. Translating it yields CASTTLGHVSTDTQYF.